The 9 T cell receptor beta chains below all came from one sample that was sequenced in a study of T cell responses to AZD1222 COVID-19 vaccine. TCRdb's table, derived via immunoSEQ multiplex PCR, lists solely in-frame clones and lacks some. Of 110,000 to 150,000 clones in the sample, approximately 93% are singletons; the top ten hold more than 0.7%. Sequencing was performed on peripheral blood, taken on day 0 of MenACWY control vaccination. The receptors were gathered from an adult in good health.

The CDR3 DNA reads as TGTGCCAGCAGCTTGGGACAGGGGGGACCTTACGAGCAGTACTTC. As protein: CASSLGQGGPYEQYF. The chain recombines TRBV6-2 or TRBV6-3 with TRBJ2-7; TRBD1 agrees at 11 bases. Germline V lookup: CDR1 MNHEY, CDR2 SVGEGT. Germline trimming cut 6 bases from V and 4 bases from J; bases unmatched to any gene: 8. The CDR3 sequence is 15 residues long.

The rearrangement links TRBV20-1 to TRBJ1-2, with no clear D. Per the germline V gene, CDR1 is DFQATT and CDR2 is SNEGSKA (reference sequence). V lost 1 base to trimming and J lost 8 bases, with 8 bases between them. The length of the CDR3 is 11 residues. The CDR3 DNA sequence: TGCAGTGCTAGAGGGCCGAGGGGCTACACCTTC. As protein: CSARGPRGYTF.

This clone showed up just once. J is TRBJ1-4 and V is TRBV12-3 or TRBV12-4; D is uncertain. The germline V and J ends were trimmed by 5 bases and 8 bases, with 9 bases remaining between them. The CDR3 is 12 residues long. DNA for the CDR3: TGTGCCAGCAGTCCCTCAGCGGAAAAACTGTTTTTT. Translated: CASSPSAEKLFF.

The J gene is TRBJ1-1, the V gene TRBV6-5, with 8 positions matching TRBD1. After removal of 2 bases from V and 1 base from J, the junction contained 3 bases not matched to a gene. CDR3 length equals 15 residues. The V gene's germline CDR1 is MNHEY and CDR2 SVGAGI. In DNA, the CDR3 is TGTGCCAGCAGTTACGGGGGGACAGGGAACACTGAAGCTTTCTTT. As protein: CASSYGGTGNTEAFF.

This rearrangement joins TRBV2 to TRBJ1-2, with 8 positions matching TRBD1. The germline V gene encodes CDR1 SNHLY and CDR2 FYNNEI. There are 15 residues in the CDR3. Unmatched junction bases numbered 4, after V lost 0 bases and J lost 4 bases. The DNA for the CDR3 is TGTGCCAGCAGTGAAGCCGGGACAGGAATCTATGGCTACACCTTC. Encoded protein: CASSEAGTGIYGYTF.

V is TRBV7-9 and J is TRBJ1-1; D remains unclear. The CDR3 has 14 amino acids. Germline V gene sequence: CDR1 SEHNR, CDR2 FQNEAQ (reference sequence). V lost 4 bases and J 0 bases, leaving 9 bases between the germline ends. The CDR3 DNA is TGTGCCAGCAGCTCAGCCAGTTTGAACACTGAAGCTTTCTTT. Translation: CASSSASLNTEAFF. Using reference TRBV7-9 and TRBJ1-1 for the parts outside the CDR3, the full variable domain is DTGVSQNPRHKITKRGQNVTFRCDPISEHNRLYWYRQTLGQGPEFLTYFQNEAQLEKSRLLSDRFSAERPKGSFSTLEIQRTEQGDSAMYLCASSSASLNTEAFFGQGTRLTVV.

The chain couples TRBV28 to TRBJ2-7; 7 bases agree with TRBD1. The CDR3 spans 14 residues. The germline CDR1 and CDR2 sequences are MDHEN and SYDVKM. J lost 1 base, V lost 4 bases, and 4 bases had no gene match. In nucleotides, the CDR3 is TGTGCCAGCAGTTCACGACAGGGATCCTACGAGCAGTACTTC. It yields the protein CASSSRQGSYEQYF.

This clone was found once. The chain uses TRBV14 and TRBJ1-1; D gene uncertain. This CDR3 is 13 amino acids long. V was cut by 2 bases and J by 6 bases, with 10 bases left in between. Looked up from germline, CDR1 is SGHDN and CDR2 is FVKESK. The CDR3 nucleotides read TGTGCCAGCAGCCAACTTGTGTGGGCTGAAGCTTTCTTT. It encodes CASSQLVWAEAFF.

The rearrangement links TRBV27 to TRBJ2-2, with 7 positions matching TRBD1. Germline V gene lookup returns CDR1 MNHEY and CDR2 SMNVEV (reference sequence). This CDR3 region has 17 residues. Trimming at V came to 6 bases and at J to 0 bases, leaving 10 bases not matched to a gene. CDR3 protein: CASSPPRTGANTGELFF. The CDR3 DNA follows: TGTGCCAGCAGCCCCCCGCGGACAGGAGCGAACACCGGGGAGCTGTTTTTT.